The 15 T cell receptor beta chains below were found in one sample sequenced in a study of vaccination and CD4 T cells after COVID-19. Their antigen targets remain unknown. Treatment described: approximately 9-day PBMC culture with coronavirus spike peptide pools or control peptides (ViraFEST assay). Sequencing of the DNA from cultured CD4+ T cells was carried out with the Oncomine TCR Beta short-read assay. A single record per CDR3 protein comes from TCRdb applying MiXCR to the PCR reads. The sample has around 19,000 distinct CDR3 sequences; about 45% are singletons. Sequenced input: CD4+ T cells from blood, cultured in vitro. The receptors come from a human donor who had recovered from COVID-19.

This clonotype was counted a few times. This sequence joins TRBV11-1 and TRBJ1-6; D not certain. This CDR3 has 17 amino acids. Trimming removed 0 bases from V and 8 bases from J, with 17 bases in between. Germline CDR1 is SGHAT and CDR2 is FQDESV (reference sequence). The CDR3 DNA follows: TGTGCCAGCAGCTTAGCAGGTGCCAGCGGTGGCGATTCACCCCTCCACTTT. Protein: CASSLAGASGGDSPLHF.

Only a few counts were recorded for this clonotype. This chain links TRBV7-2 with TRBJ1-2; TRBD1 might be the D (6 bases). The CDR3 has 15 residues. V lost 1 base, J lost 8 bases, and 17 bases lay in between. Germline loops: CDR1 SGHTA, CDR2 FQGNSA. The CDR3 loop is CASSLDGGRFGGYTF. The CDR3 region has the DNA TGTGCCAGCAGCTTAGATGGGGGGCGCTTTGGAGGCTACACCTTC.

The gene calls are TRBV4-1 and TRBJ2-3; 11 bases are shared with TRBD2. Germline CDR1 reads MGHRA; CDR2 reads YSYEKL. CDR3 length: 17 amino acids. After removal of 3 bases from V and 4 bases from J, the junction contained 9 bases not matched to a gene. The CDR3 DNA reads as TGCGCCAGCAGCCAGCAACATAGCGGGGGGGCATCAGATACGCAGTATTTT. Its protein is CASSQQHSGGASDTQYF.

The rearrangement joins TRBV10-1 to TRBJ1-4, with 9 bases aligning to TRBD1. Trimming removed 4 bases from V and 5 bases from J; junction bases left unmatched: 2. The CDR3 is 14 residues long. Per the germline V gene, CDR1 is WNHNN and CDR2 is SYGVQD (reference sequence). CDR3 bases: TGCGCCAGCAGTGCGGGACAGGGAAATGAAAAACTGTTTTTT. This gives the protein CASSAGQGNEKLFF.

The rearrangement uses TRBV5-1 and TRBJ1-5, with D possibly matching TRBD1 (6 bases). CDR1 SGHRS and CDR2 YFSETQ come from the germline V gene. This CDR3 comprises 15 residues. V was trimmed by 0 bases and J by 5 bases, leaving 12 bases between them. The CDR3 loop is CASSLGAGEHQPQHF. The DNA for the CDR3 is TGCGCCAGCAGCTTGGGGGCAGGGGAACATCAGCCCCAGCATTTT.

This chain connects TRBV2 to TRBJ2-1; TRBD1 aligns across 8 bases. CDR3 length: 15 amino acids. The germline CDR1 and CDR2 sequences are SNHLY and FYNNEI. Trimming at V came to 5 bases and at J to 1 base, leaving 4 bases not matched to a gene. The CDR3 bases are TGTGCCAGCAGTTACAGGGGGAGGTCCTACAATGAGCAGTTCTTC. Protein: CASSYRGRSYNEQFF. The full variable domain, completed using reference TRBV2 and TRBJ2-1, is EPEVTQTPSHQVTQMGQEVILRCVPISNHLYFYWYRQILGQKVEFLVSFYNNEISEKSEIFDDQFSVERPDGSNFTLKIRSTKLEDSAMYFCASSYRGRSYNEQFFGPGTRLTVL.

The V gene is TRBV5-6, the J gene TRBJ1-2, with no clear D. The length of the CDR3 is 16 residues. CDR1 and CDR2 from the germline V gene are SGHDT and YYEEEE. V was shortened by 2 bases and J by 8 bases, with 22 bases between the two germline ends. In DNA form, the CDR3 reads TGTGCCAGCAGCTTTACACAAACGGGAAACACCTACGGCTACACCTTC. It encodes CASSFTQTGNTYGYTF.

This clonotype was seen more than once but under ten times. The CDR3 loop is CASNSAGFNSPLHF. As DNA, the CDR3 is TGTGCCAGCAACTCGGCAGGATTTAATTCACCCCTCCACTTT. The rearrangement links TRBV19 to TRBJ1-6; D remains unclear. Per the germline V gene, CDR1 is LNHDA and CDR2 is SQIVND (reference sequence). V dropped 9 bases and J dropped 6 bases, with 15 bases sitting between them. CDR3 length equals 14 residues.

This clonotype was detected a few times. This chain uses TRBV5-1 with TRBJ1-6; D ambiguous. V lost 8 bases and J lost 12, with 12 bases in between. Germline V gives CDR1 SGHRS, CDR2 YFSETQ. This CDR3 contains 11 residues. CDR3 loop: CARFGRGPLHF. CDR3 coding DNA: TGCGCCAGGTTTGGTCGAGGACCCCTCCACTTT.

The chain links TRBV25-1 to TRBJ1-5; weak D call: TRBD1 (5 bases). Germline lookup yields CDR1 MGHDK and CDR2 SYGVNS. This CDR3 has 14 residues. V dropped 4 bases and J dropped 5 bases, with 12 bases sitting between them. The CDR3 DNA reads TGTGCCAGCAGTGCGGAGGGGCGGCATCAGCCCCAGCATTTT. It translates to CASSAEGRHQPQHF.

The chain employs TRBV6-1 and TRBJ2-3; D possibly corresponds to TRBD1 (5 bases). The CDR3 length is 12 residues. Deletions cut 7 bases from V and 4 bases from J, with 9 bases between. CDR1 is MNHNS and CDR2 is SASEGT in the germline V gene. CDR3: CASTGQSDTQYF. CDR3 nucleotide sequence: TGTGCCAGCACAGGACAATCAGATACGCAGTATTTT.

This rearrangement joins TRBV20-1 to TRBJ1-5; tentatively, D is TRBD1 (6 bases). Trimming removed 5 bases at V and 1 base at J, with 12 bases between. CDR3 length equals 14 residues. Germline V CDR1 and CDR2: DFQATT, SNEGSKA (reference sequence). This chain's CDR3 is CSALYQGSNQPQHF. The CDR3, as DNA: TGCAGTGCTTTATACCAGGGGAGCAATCAGCCCCAGCATTTT.

The V call is TRBV18, the J call TRBJ2-3; no clear D gene. Trimming shortened V by 0 bases and J by 4 bases, and 5 bases separated the two germline ends. This CDR3 region has 13 residues. Germline CDR1 is KGHSH and CDR2 is LQKENI. As DNA, the CDR3 is TGTGCCAGCTCACCACCCCGCCCAGATACGCAGTATTTT. This translates into CASSPPRPDTQYF.

The V call is TRBV7-3, the J call TRBJ2-1, with 7 bases aligning to TRBD1. CDR1 SGHTA and CDR2 FQGTGA come from the germline V gene. With V trimmed by 5 bases and J by 4 bases, 14 bases remained unmatched. This CDR3 is 17 amino acids long. The CDR3 protein is CASSLLPRQGIYNEQFF. The CDR3 DNA is TGTGCCAGCAGCCTACTCCCCCGACAGGGAATTTACAATGAGCAGTTCTTC.

The chain recombines TRBV6-1 with TRBJ2-3, with 8 bases fitting TRBD1. Germline V gives CDR1 MNHNS, CDR2 SASEGT. This CDR3 spans 15 amino acids. The ends lost 7 bases at V and 4 bases at J; junction bases unmatched: 10. The CDR3 DNA reads as TGTGCCAGCATAGGGTCCCAGGGGGCGGCAGATACGCAGTATTTT. Amino acid sequence: CASIGSQGAADTQYF.